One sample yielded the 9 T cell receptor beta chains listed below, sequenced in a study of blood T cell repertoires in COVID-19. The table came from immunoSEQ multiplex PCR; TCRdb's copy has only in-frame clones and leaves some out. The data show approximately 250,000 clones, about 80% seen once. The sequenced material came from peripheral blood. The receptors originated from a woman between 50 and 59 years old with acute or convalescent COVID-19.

The DNA of the CDR3 is TGTGCCTGGAGTGTACTTGCTCACTCTGGAAACACCATATATTTT. Amino acid sequence: CAWSVLAHSGNTIYF. This chain joins TRBV30 and TRBJ1-3; no reliable D call. With 0 bases removed from V and 0 bases from J, the gap between germline ends came to 9 bases. CDR3 size: 15 residues. Germline CDR1 and CDR2: GTSNPN and SVGIG (reference sequence).

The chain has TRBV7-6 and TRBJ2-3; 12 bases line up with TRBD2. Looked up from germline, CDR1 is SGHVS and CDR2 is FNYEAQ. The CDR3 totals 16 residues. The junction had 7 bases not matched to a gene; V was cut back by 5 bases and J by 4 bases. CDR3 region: CASSRASGGAADTQYF. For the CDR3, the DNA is TGTGCCAGCAGCCGTGCTAGCGGGGGGGCCGCAGATACGCAGTATTTT. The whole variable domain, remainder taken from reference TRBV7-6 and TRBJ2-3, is GAGVSQSPRYKVTKRGQDVALRCDPISGHVSLYWYRQALGQGPEFLTYFNYEAQQDKSGLPNDRFSAERPEGSISTLTIQRTEQRDSAMYRCASSRASGGAADTQYFGPGTRLTVL.

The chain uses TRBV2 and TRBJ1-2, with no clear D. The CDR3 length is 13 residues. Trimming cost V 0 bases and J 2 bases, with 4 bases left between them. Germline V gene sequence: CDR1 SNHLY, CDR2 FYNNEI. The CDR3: CASSEAANYGYTF. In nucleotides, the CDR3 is TGTGCCAGCAGTGAAGCGGCCAACTATGGCTACACCTTC.

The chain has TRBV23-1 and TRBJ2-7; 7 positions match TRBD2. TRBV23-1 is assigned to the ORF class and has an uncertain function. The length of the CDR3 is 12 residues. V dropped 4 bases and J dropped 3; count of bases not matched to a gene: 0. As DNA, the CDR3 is TGCGCCAGCAGTCCGGGAGGCTACGAGCAGTACTTC. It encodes CASSPGGYEQYF.

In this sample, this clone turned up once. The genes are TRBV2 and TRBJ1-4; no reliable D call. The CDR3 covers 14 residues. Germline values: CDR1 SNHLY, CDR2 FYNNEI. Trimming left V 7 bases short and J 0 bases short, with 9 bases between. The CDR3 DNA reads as TGTGCCAGCACACACGATGCAACTAATGAAAAACTGTTTTTT. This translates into CASTHDATNEKLFF.

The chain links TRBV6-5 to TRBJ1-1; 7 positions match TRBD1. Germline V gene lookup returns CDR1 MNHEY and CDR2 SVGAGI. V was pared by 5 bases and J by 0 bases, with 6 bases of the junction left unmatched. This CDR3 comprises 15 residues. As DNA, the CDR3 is TGTGCCAGCAGTCTCCGACAGGGCCTGAACACTGAAGCTTTCTTT. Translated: CASSLRQGLNTEAFF.

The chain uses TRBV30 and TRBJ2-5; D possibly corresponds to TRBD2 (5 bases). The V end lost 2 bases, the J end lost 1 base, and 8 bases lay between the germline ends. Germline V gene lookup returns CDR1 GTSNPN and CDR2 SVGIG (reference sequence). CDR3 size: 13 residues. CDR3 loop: CAWSRGFQETQYF. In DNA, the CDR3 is TGTGCCTGGAGTCGAGGGTTCCAAGAGACCCAGTACTTC.

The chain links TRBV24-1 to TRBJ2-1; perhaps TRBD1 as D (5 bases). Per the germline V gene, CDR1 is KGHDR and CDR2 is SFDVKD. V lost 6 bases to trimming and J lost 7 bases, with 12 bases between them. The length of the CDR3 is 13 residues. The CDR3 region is CATSLLGVNEQFF. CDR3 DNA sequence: TGTGCCACCAGTCTCCTAGGGGTAAATGAGCAGTTCTTC.

In DNA form, the CDR3 reads TGTGCCAGCAGTGTCCAGGAAAAAGATCAGCCCCAGCATTTT. It encodes CASSVQEKDQPQHF. The gene calls are TRBV2 and TRBJ1-5; D not certain. CDR3 length: 14 amino acids. The V end was cut by 4 bases, the J end by 5 bases, with 12 bases between. Germline values: CDR1 SNHLY, CDR2 FYNNEI.